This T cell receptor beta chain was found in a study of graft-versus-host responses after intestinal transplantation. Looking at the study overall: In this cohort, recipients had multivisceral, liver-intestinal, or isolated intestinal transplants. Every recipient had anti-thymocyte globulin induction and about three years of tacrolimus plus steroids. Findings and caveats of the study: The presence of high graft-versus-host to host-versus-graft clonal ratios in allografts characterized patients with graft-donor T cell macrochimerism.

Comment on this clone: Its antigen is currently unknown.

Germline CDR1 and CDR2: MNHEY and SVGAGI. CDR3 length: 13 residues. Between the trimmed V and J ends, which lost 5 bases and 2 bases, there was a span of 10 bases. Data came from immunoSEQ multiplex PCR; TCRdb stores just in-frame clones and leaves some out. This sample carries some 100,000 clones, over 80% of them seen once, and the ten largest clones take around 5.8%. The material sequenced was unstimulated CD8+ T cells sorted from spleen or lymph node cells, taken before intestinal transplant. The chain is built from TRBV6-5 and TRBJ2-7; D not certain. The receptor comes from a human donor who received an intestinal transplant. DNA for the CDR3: TGTGCCAGCAGTCCCCGTTCCCCCTACGAGCAGTACTTC. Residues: CASSPRSPYEQYF.